This T cell receptor beta chain derives from a study of T-cell reconstitution after alpha-beta-depleted transplantation in children. This clonotype has ten or more counts. Its antigen remains unknown. Molecular barcoding with unique molecular identifiers was used for the TCRbeta library. Each CDR3 protein is one row after TCRdb ran MiXCR on the PCR reads. Among hundreds of thousands of distinct CDR3 sequences listed, roughly 11% were seen once. Study-wide points: By one year post-transplant, T-cell counts and diversity largely arose from T cells that were newly produced. Expanded graft clones numbering several hundred reportedly gave rise to alpha-beta T cells about two months after transplant. The study traced high day-60 TCRbeta diversity in some patients to surviving recipient T cells and thymic progenitors.

Germline V lookup: CDR1 SGHAT, CDR2 FQNNGV. V trimming: 8 bases; J trimming: 7 bases; junction bases outside the gene matches: 10. CDR3 size: 13 residues. The rearrangement uses TRBV11-2 and TRBJ1-1; 7 positions agree with TRBD1. Here the sequenced sample was peripheral blood, taken 180 days after TCRalphabeta/CD19-depleted stem cell transplant. The receptor's source is a male patient between 2 and 10 years old who had a stem cell transplant for chronic granulomatous disease, so the T cells may come from the graft donor. CDR3 nucleotides: TGTGCCAGCTCGAGAGGGGGCACCGTTGAAGCTTTCTTT. Amino acid sequence: CASSRGGTVEAFF.